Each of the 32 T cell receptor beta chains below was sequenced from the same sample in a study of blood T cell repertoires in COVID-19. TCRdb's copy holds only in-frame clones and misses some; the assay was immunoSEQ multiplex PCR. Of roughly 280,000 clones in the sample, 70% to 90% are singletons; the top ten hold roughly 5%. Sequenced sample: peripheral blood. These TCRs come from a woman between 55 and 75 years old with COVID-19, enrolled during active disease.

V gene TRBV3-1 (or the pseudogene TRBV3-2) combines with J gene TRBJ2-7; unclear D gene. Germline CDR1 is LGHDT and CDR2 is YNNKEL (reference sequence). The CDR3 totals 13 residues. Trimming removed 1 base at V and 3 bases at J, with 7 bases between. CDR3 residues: CASSQGVLYEQYF. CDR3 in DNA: TGTGCCAGCAGCCAAGGAGTCCTCTACGAGCAGTACTTC.

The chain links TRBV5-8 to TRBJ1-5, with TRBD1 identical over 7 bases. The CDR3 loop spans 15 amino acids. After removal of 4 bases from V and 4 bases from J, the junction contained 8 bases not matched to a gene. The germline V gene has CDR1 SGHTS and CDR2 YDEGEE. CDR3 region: CASSPFGTANQPQHF. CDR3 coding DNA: TGTGCCAGCAGCCCCTTCGGGACAGCGAATCAGCCCCAGCATTTT.

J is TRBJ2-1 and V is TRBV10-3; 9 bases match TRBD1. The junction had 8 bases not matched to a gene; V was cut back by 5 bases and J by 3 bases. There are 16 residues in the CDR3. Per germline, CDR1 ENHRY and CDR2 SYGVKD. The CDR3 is CAISYTGTGNYNEQFF. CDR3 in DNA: TGTGCCATCAGTTACACCGGGACAGGGAACTACAATGAGCAGTTCTTC.

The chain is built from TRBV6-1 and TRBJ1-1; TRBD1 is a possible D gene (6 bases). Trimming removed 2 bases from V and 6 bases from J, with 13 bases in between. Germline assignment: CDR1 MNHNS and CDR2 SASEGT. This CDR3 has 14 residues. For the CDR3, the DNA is TGTGCCAGCAGTGAAACGGGCAGGGGCGCTGAAGCTTTCTTT. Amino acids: CASSETGRGAEAFF.

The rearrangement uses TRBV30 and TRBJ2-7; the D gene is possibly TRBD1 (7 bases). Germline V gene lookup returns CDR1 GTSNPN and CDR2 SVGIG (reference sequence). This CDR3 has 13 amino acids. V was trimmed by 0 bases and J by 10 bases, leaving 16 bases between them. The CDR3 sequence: CAWSVRETGQQYF. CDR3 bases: TGTGCCTGGAGTGTACGGGAGACAGGGCAACAGTACTTC. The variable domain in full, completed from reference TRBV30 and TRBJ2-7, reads SQTIHQWPATLVQPVGSPLSLECTVEGTSNPNLYWYRQAAGRGLQLLFYSVGIGQISSEVPQNLSASRPQDRQFILSSKKLLLSDSGFYLCAWSVRETGQQYFGPGTRLTVT.

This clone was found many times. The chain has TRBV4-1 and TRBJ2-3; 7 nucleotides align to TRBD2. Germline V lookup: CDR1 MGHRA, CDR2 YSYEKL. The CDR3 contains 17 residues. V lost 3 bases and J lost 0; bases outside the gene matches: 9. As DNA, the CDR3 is TGCGCCAGCAGCCACCCTGGGGGGGTTGTTAGCACAGATACGCAGTATTTT. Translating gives CASSHPGGVVSTDTQYF.

CDR3 DNA: TGTGCCAGCCTTCCAAGAGGGCGCGTTGCCTCTGAAGCTTTCTTT. It translates to CASLPRGRVASEAFF. J is TRBJ1-1 and V is TRBV28, with D hard to call. Germline V gene lookup returns CDR1 MDHEN and CDR2 SYDVKM. Trimming cost V 8 bases and J 6 bases, with 22 bases left between them. The CDR3 is 15 residues long.

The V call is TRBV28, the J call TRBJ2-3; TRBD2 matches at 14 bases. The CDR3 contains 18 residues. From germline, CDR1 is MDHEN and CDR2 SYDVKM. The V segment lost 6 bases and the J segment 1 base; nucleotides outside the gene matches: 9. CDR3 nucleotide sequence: TGTGCCAGCAGCACGACTAGCGGGAGGGCCGGCGGCACAGATACGCAGTATTTT. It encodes CASSTTSGRAGGTDTQYF. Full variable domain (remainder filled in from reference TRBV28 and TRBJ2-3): DVKVTQSSRYLVKRTGEKVFLECVQDMDHENMFWYRQDPGLGLRLIYFSYDVKMKEKGDIPEGYSVSREKKERFSLILESASTNQTSMYLCASSTTSGRAGGTDTQYFGPGTRLTVL.

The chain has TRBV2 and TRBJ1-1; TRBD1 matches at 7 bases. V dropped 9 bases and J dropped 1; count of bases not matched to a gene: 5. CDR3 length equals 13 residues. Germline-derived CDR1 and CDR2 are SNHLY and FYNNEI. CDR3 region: CASNRDRNTEAFF. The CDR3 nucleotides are TGTGCCAGTAACCGGGACAGGAACACTGAAGCTTTCTTT.

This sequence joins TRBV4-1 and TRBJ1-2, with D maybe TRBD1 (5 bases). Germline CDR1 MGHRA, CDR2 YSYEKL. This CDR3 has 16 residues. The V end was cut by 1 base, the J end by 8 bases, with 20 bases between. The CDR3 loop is CASSQGTAGTTRGYTF. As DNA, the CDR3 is TGCGCCAGCAGCCAAGGTACGGCGGGGACCACTAGGGGCTACACCTTC.

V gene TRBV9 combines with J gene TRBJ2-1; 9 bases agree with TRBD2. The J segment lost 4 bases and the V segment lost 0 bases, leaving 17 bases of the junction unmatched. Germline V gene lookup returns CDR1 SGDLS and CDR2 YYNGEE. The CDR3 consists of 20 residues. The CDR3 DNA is TGTGCCAGCAGCGTAGAGGGTCGCGGCCACTGGACTAGCGTATACAATGAGCAGTTCTTC. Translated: CASSVEGRGHWTSVYNEQFF.

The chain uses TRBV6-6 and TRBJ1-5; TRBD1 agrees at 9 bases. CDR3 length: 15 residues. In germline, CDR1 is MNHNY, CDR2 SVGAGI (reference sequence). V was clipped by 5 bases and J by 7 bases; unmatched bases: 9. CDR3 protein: CASSRDRASQQPQHF. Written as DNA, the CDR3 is TGTGCCAGCAGTCGGGACAGGGCGTCCCAACAGCCCCAGCATTTT.

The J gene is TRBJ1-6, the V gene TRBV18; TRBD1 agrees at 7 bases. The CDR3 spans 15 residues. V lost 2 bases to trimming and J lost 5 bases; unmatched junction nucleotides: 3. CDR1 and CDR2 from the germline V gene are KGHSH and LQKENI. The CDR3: CASSPGTANNSPLHF. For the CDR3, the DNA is TGTGCCAGCTCACCAGGGACAGCCAATAATTCACCCCTCCACTTT.

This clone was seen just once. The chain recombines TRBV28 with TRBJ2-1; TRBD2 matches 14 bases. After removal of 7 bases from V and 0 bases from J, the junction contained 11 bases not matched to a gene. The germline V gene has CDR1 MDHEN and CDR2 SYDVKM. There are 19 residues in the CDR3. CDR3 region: CASITRGTSGRASYNEQFF. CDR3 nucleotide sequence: TGTGCCAGCATTACTAGAGGGACTAGCGGGAGAGCCTCCTACAATGAGCAGTTCTTC.

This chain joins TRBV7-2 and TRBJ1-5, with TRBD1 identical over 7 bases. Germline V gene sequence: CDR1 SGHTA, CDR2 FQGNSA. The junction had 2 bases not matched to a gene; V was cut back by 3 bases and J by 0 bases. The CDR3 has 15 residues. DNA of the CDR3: TGTGCCAGCAGCTTGTACAGGGGTAGCAATCAGCCCCAGCATTTT. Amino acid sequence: CASSLYRGSNQPQHF.

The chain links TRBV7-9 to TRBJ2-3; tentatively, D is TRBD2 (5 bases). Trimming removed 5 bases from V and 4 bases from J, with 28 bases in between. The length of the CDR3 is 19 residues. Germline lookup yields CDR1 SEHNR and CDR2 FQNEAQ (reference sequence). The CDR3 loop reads CASSEGQGRTGVMADTQYF. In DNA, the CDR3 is TGTGCCAGCAGCGAGGGCCAAGGCCGGACGGGTGTGATGGCAGATACGCAGTATTTT.

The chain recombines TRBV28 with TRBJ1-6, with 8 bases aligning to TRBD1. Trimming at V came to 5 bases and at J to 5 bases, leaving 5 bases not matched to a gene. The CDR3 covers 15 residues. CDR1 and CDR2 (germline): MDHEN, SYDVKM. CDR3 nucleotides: TGTGCCAGCAGTGCCGGACAGGGAGATAATTCACCCCTCCACTTT. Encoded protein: CASSAGQGDNSPLHF.

The CDR3 region is CATSREGQSAFF. For the CDR3, the DNA is TGTGCCACCAGCAGGGAGGGACAGAGCGCTTTCTTT. The chain recombines TRBV15 with TRBJ1-1, with 7 positions matching TRBD1. Germline values: CDR1 LNHNV, CDR2 YYDKDF (reference sequence). V was pared by 3 bases and J by 11 bases, with 6 bases of the junction left unmatched. The CDR3 spans 12 residues.

CDR3 region: CAWSGVAGVGDEQFF. The CDR3, as DNA: TGTGCCTGGAGTGGGGTAGCGGGAGTAGGCGATGAGCAGTTCTTC. V and J are TRBV30 and TRBJ2-1; 9 nucleotides line up with TRBD2. This CDR3 is 15 amino acids long. After removal of 1 base from V and 8 bases from J, the junction contained 9 bases not matched to a gene. Germline loops: CDR1 GTSNPN, CDR2 SVGIG (reference sequence).

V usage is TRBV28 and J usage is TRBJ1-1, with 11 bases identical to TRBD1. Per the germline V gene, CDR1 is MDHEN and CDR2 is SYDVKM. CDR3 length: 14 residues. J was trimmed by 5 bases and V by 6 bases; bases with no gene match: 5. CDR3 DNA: TGTGCCAGCAGACTGGACAGGGGGCGGACTGAAGCTTTCTTT. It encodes CASRLDRGRTEAFF.

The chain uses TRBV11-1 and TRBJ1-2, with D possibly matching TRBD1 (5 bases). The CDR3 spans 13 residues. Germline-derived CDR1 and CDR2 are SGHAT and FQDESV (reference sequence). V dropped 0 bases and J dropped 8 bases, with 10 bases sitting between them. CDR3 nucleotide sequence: TGTGCCAGCAGCTTAGCCTCGACAGACGGCTACACCTTC. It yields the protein CASSLASTDGYTF.

Here the CDR3 DNA reads TGTGCCAGCAGCCCTAGCGGGGGTTACGAGCAGTACTTC. As protein: CASSPSGGYEQYF. The chain combines TRBV11-3 with TRBJ2-7; 10 positions match TRBD2. Germline V gene sequence: CDR1 SGHNT, CDR2 YENEEA. This CDR3 spans 13 amino acids. The V and J ends lost 5 bases and 4 bases, in that order; junction bases with no gene match: 2.

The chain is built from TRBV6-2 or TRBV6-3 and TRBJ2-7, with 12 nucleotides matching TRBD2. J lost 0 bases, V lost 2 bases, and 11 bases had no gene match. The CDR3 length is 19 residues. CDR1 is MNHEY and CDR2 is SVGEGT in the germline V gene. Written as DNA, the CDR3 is TGTGCCAGCAGTTACAGTCGGACTAGCGGGACCCAATACTCCTACGAGCAGTACTTC. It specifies CASSYSRTSGTQYSYEQYF.

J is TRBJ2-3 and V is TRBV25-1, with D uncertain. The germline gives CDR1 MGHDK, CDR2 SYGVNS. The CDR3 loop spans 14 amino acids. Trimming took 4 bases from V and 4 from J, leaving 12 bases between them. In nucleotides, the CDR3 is TGTGCCAGCAGTGGTATGCTAGTCTCAGATACGCAGTATTTT. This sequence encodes CASSGMLVSDTQYF.

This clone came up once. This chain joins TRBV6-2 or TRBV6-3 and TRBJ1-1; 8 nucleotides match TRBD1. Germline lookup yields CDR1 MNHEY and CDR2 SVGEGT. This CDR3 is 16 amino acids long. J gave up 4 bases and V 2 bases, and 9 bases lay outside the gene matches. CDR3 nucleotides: TGTGCCAGCAGTTACCCAGCGCGCACAGGGGGCACTGAAGCTTTCTTT. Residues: CASSYPARTGGTEAFF.

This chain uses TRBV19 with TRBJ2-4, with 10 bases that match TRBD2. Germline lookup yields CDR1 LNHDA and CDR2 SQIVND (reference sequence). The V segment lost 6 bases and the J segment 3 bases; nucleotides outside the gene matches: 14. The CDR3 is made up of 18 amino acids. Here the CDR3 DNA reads TGTGCCAGTAGGCTGAGGGGGCTAGCGGGAGAGGGCAAAAACATTCAGTACTTC. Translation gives CASRLRGLAGEGKNIQYF.

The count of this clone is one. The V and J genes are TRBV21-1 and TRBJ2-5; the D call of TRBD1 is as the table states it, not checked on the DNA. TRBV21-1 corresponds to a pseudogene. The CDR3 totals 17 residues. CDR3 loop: CASSNIDRGPIRETQYF. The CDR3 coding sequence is TGTGCCAGCAGCAACATAGACAGGGGCCCAATTAGAGAGACCCAGTACTTC.

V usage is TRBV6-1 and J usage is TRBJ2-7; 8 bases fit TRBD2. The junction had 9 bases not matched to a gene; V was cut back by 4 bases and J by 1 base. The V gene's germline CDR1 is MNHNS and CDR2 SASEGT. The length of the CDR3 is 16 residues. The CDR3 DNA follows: TGTGCCAGCAGTGGTGGAGGACTAGCCAGATCCTACGAGCAGTACTTC. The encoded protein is CASSGGGLARSYEQYF.

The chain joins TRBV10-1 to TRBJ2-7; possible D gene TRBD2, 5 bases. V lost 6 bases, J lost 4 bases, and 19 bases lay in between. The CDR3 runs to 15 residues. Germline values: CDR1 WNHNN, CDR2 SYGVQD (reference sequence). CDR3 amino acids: CASSEGGLGRYEQYF. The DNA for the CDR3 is TGCGCCAGCAGCGAAGGAGGACTCGGCAGGTACGAGCAGTACTTC.

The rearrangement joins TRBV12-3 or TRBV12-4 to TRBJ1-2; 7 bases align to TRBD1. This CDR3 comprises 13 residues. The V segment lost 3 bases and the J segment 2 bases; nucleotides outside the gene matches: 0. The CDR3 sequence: CASSLTGNYGYTF. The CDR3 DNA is TGTGCCAGCAGTTTGACAGGGAACTATGGCTACACCTTC.

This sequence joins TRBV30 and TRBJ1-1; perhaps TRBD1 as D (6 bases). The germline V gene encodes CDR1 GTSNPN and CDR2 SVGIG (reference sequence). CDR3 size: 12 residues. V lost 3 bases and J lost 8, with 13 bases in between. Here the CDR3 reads CAWRDRTEEAFF. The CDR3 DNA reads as TGTGCCTGGAGAGACAGGACGGAAGAAGCTTTCTTT.

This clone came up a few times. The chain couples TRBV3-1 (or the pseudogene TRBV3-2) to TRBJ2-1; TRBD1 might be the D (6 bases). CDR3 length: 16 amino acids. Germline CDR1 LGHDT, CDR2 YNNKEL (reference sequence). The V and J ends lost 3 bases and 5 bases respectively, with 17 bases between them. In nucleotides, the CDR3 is TGTGCCAGCAGCCAGGATGGGGGCAGGAGGCACAATGAGCAGTTCTTC. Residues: CASSQDGGRRHNEQFF.